The 22 T cell receptor beta chains presented below share a single source sample, sequenced in a study of response to subunit inactivated influenza vaccine. TCRdb passed the RT-PCR reads through MiXCR, listing each CDR3 protein once. This table has hundreds of thousands of distinct CDR3 sequences, about 15% appearing once. The sample here was PBMCs from blood, taken roughly 15 days before vaccination. Receptor source: a man aged 50-60 years who received an inactivated influenza vaccine.

This clonotype was seen ten or more times. The chain links TRBV11-2 to TRBJ2-1; 10 nucleotides align to TRBD2. Germline values: CDR1 SGHAT, CDR2 FQNNGV. This CDR3 comprises 19 residues. V dropped 0 bases and J dropped 8; count of bases not matched to a gene: 16. The CDR3 loop reads CASSLDPVLGKREGDEQFF. In DNA, the CDR3 is TGTGCCAGCAGCTTAGACCCCGTTCTCGGGAAGCGGGAGGGCGATGAGCAGTTCTTC.

This clonotype has a handful of counts. The chain carries TRBV24-1 and TRBJ2-3, with 9 bases fitting TRBD2. The germline CDR1 and CDR2 sequences are KGHDR and SFDVKD. The CDR3 runs to 16 residues. V lost 4 bases and J lost 4; bases outside the gene matches: 8. The CDR3 nucleotides read TGTGCCACCAGTGACCCCATTAGCGGGGGTGCAGATACGCAGTATTTT. Its protein product is CATSDPISGGADTQYF.

The table lists this clonotype with a few counts. The V gene is TRBV7-2, the J gene TRBJ2-3; D unclear. The V end lost 1 base, the J end lost 6 bases, and 14 bases lay between the germline ends. This CDR3 comprises 15 residues. The germline gives CDR1 SGHTA, CDR2 FQGNSA. Written as DNA, the CDR3 is TGTGCCAGCAGCTTAGGCGAAGGGCCTTACGATACGCAGTATTTT. Protein: CASSLGEGPYDTQYF.

The V and J genes are TRBV20-1 and TRBJ2-7; TRBD2 agrees at 8 bases. CDR1 and CDR2 from the germline V gene are DFQATT and SNEGSKA (reference sequence). This CDR3 has 14 residues. The CDR3 sequence: CRPDLGLVSYEQYF. In nucleotides, the CDR3 is TGCAGGCCAGATTTGGGACTAGTATCCTACGAGCAGTACTTC.

This clonotype was recorded many times. The V call is TRBV7-2, the J call TRBJ2-1, with D possibly being TRBD1 or TRBD2 (5 bases each). V lost 9 bases to trimming and J lost 0 bases, with 15 bases between them. The germline CDR1 and CDR2 sequences are SGHTA and FQGNSA. This CDR3 is built from 15 residues. CDR3 nucleotide sequence: TGTGCCAGTCGGGACCGACTTAGCTCCTACAATGAGCAGTTCTTC. As protein: CASRDRLSSYNEQFF. The variable domain in full, completed from reference TRBV7-2 and TRBJ2-1, reads GAGVSQSPSNKVTEKGKDVELRCDPISGHTALYWYRQSLGQGLEFLIYFQGNSAPDKSGLPSDRFSAERTGGSVSTLTIQRTQQEDSAVYLCASRDRLSSYNEQFFGPGTRLTVL.

The table lists this clonotype with a few counts. V is TRBV29-1 and J is TRBJ2-4; D tentatively reads TRBD1 or TRBD2 (5 bases each). Germline lookup yields CDR1 SQVTM and CDR2 ANQGSEA. The CDR3 is 12 residues long. CDR3 loop: CSEGWLWNIQYF. CDR3 in DNA: TGCAGTGAGGGGTGGCTTTGGAACATTCAGTACTTC.

This chain links TRBV20-1 with TRBJ1-1; maybe TRBD1 (5 bases). The V gene's germline CDR1 is DFQATT and CDR2 SNEGSKA (reference sequence). The germline V and J ends were trimmed by 4 bases and 0 bases, with 12 bases remaining between them. The CDR3 has 14 amino acids. The CDR3 loop is CSATRQLLNTEAFF. The DNA for the CDR3 is TGCAGTGCTACCCGACAGTTGTTGAACACTGAAGCTTTCTTT.

This clonotype turned up a few times. The chain links TRBV12-3 or TRBV12-4 to TRBJ1-1, with D maybe TRBD1 (5 bases). The CDR3 is 15 amino acids. V shed 5 bases and J shed 10 bases, with 23 bases lying between them. The CDR3 sequence is CASSLPGTGGGRAFF. Written as DNA, the CDR3 is TGTGCCAGCAGTCTCCCCGGGACGGGGGGAGGGAGAGCTTTCTTT.

The gene calls are TRBV30 and TRBJ2-7; 8 bases fit TRBD2. V lost 4 bases to trimming and J lost 4 bases; unmatched junction nucleotides: 18. The CDR3 runs to 17 residues. Germline V gene sequence: CDR1 GTSNPN, CDR2 SVGIG (reference sequence). CDR3 coding DNA: TGTGCCTGGATGCATTCTCGGGGGGGCTGGGGAGGGTACGAGCAGTACTTC. Translation: CAWMHSRGGWGGYEQYF. The full variable domain, rest sourced from reference TRBV30 and TRBJ2-7, is SQTIHQWPATLVQPVGSPLSLECTVEGTSNPNLYWYRQAAGRGLQLLFYSVGIGQISSEVPQNLSASRPQDRQFILSSKKLLLSDSGFYLCAWMHSRGGWGGYEQYFGPGTRLTVT.

This clonotype has just a few counts. The gene calls are TRBV20-1 and TRBJ2-7; TRBD2 aligns across 7 bases. The CDR3 extends over 16 amino acids. Germline CDR1 and CDR2: DFQATT and SNEGSKA (reference sequence). Trimming removed 3 bases from V and 3 bases from J; junction bases left unmatched: 14. In DNA, the CDR3 is TGCAGTGCTAGGGGCAGTCCGAGCGGGGTAGGCTACGAGCAGTACTTC. Protein: CSARGSPSGVGYEQYF.

This clonotype was picked up a small number of times. V is TRBV27 and J is TRBJ2-1; 7 positions match TRBD2. The V gene's germline CDR1 is MNHEY and CDR2 SMNVEV (reference sequence). The length of the CDR3 is 15 residues. V lost 6 bases to trimming and J lost 3 bases; unmatched junction nucleotides: 8. CDR3 loop: CASRSGTTVYNEQFF. The DNA for the CDR3 is TGTGCCAGCAGATCCGGGACTACCGTCTACAATGAGCAGTTCTTC.

Ten or more counts support this clonotype. The V and J genes are TRBV12-3 or TRBV12-4 and TRBJ2-1; tentatively, D is TRBD1 (6 bases). Trimming cost V 6 bases and J 12 bases, with 18 bases left between them. The CDR3 totals 13 residues. CDR3 protein: CASRSQNRVGQFF. In nucleotides, the CDR3 is TGTGCCAGCAGATCCCAAAACAGGGTCGGGCAGTTCTTC.

The V call is TRBV30, the J call TRBJ2-1; 12 nucleotides match TRBD2. Germline V gives CDR1 GTSNPN, CDR2 SVGIG (reference sequence). This CDR3 has 16 amino acids. J was trimmed by 4 bases and V by 2 bases; bases with no gene match: 6. The CDR3 region has the DNA TGTGCCTGGAGTAGACCAGGACTAGCGGGATACAATGAGCAGTTCTTC. It yields the protein CAWSRPGLAGYNEQFF.

This clonotype came up many times. The J gene is TRBJ2-2, the V gene TRBV6-5, with a tentative D call TRBD2 (6 bases). V lost 5 bases and J lost 2, with 18 bases in between. Germline CDR1 is MNHEY and CDR2 is SVGAGI. This CDR3 spans 17 amino acids. The CDR3 DNA reads as TGTGCCAGCAGTCCCCCATTCGGGGCGGGAAACACCGGGGAGCTGTTTTTT. Protein sequence: CASSPPFGAGNTGELFF.

The sample holds a few counts of this clonotype. This rearrangement joins TRBV27 to TRBJ2-4, with D perhaps matching TRBD2 (5 bases). V lost 6 bases to trimming and J lost 1 base, with 10 bases between them. CDR1 is MNHEY, CDR2 SMNVEV, per germline (reference sequence). There are 14 residues in the CDR3. DNA of the CDR3: TGTGCCAGCAGCACGCCGGGGGCCAAAAACATTCAGTACTTC. Protein sequence: CASSTPGAKNIQYF.

This clonotype was seen a handful of times. This rearrangement joins TRBV19 to TRBJ2-1; TRBD2 aligns across 8 bases. The V gene end was trimmed by 3 bases and the J gene end by 7 bases; junction bases not matched to a gene: 11. Germline V CDR1 and CDR2: LNHDA, SQIVND (reference sequence). This CDR3 spans 16 amino acids. CDR3 DNA: TGTGCCAGTAGTATTACTAGCGGTAACCTTGGGAATGAGCAGTTCTTC. It specifies CASSITSGNLGNEQFF. Full variable domain (rest looked up from reference TRBV19 and TRBJ2-1): DGGITQSPKYLFRKEGQNVTLSCEQNLNHDAMYWYRQDPGQGLRLIYYSQIVNDFQKGDIAEGYSVSREKKESFPLTVTSAQKNPTAFYLCASSITSGNLGNEQFFGPGTRLTVL.

J is TRBJ1-5 and V is TRBV12-3 or TRBV12-4; tentative D call: TRBD1 (5 bases). Between the trimmed V and J ends, which lost 5 bases and 3 bases, there was a span of 14 bases. The CDR3 consists of 15 residues. The CDR3 loop is CASSPGPRDNQPQHF. The CDR3 DNA sequence: TGTGCCAGCAGTCCGGGACCTCGGGACAATCAGCCCCAGCATTTT.

This clonotype came up a few times. The CDR3 DNA reads as TGTGCCAGCTCACCACCCCGGGACAGGGAGTTCGATACGCAGTATTTT. Protein product: CASSPPRDREFDTQYF. V is TRBV18 and J is TRBJ2-3, with 9 bases lining up with TRBD1. V lost 0 bases to trimming and J lost 6 bases; unmatched junction nucleotides: 7. Germline CDR1 and CDR2: KGHSH and LQKENI. The CDR3 spans 16 residues.

This clonotype was detected only a few times. This sequence joins TRBV9 and TRBJ2-5; 7 nucleotides agree with TRBD1. V lost 3 bases, J lost 2 bases, and 13 bases stayed unmatched. Germline V lookup: CDR1 SGDLS, CDR2 YYNGEE. CDR3 length: 17 residues. As DNA, the CDR3 is TGTGCCAGCAGCGCCCCCCTAGGCAGGGGGAAGCAAGAGACCCAGTACTTC. Translating it yields CASSAPLGRGKQETQYF. The full variable domain, in which reference TRBV9 and TRBJ2-5 provide the parts outside the CDR3, is DSGVTQTPKHLITATGQRVTLRCSPRSGDLSVYWYQQSLDQGLQFLIQYYNGEERAKGNILERFSAQQFPDLHSELNLSSLELGDSALYFCASSAPLGRGKQETQYFGPGTRLLVL.

This clonotype was counted only a few times. The chain uses TRBV20-1 and TRBJ2-7, with TRBD2 identical over 13 bases. Germline CDR1 DFQATT, CDR2 SNEGSKA (reference sequence). The CDR3 has 16 amino acids. V shed 6 bases, J shed 4 bases, and the junction held 12 bases outside the gene matches. In nucleotides, the CDR3 is TGCAGTGCCACCGGACTAGCGGGAGATCAAGGGTACGAGCAGTACTTC. Amino acid sequence: CSATGLAGDQGYEQYF.

This clonotype was observed a few times. This chain joins TRBV6-1 and TRBJ2-2, with 7 bases aligning to TRBD1. Germline V gene sequence: CDR1 MNHNS, CDR2 SASEGT. V shed 8 bases and J 0 bases; nucleotides not matched to a gene: 3. The CDR3 contains 14 residues. CDR3 loop: CASAGTANTGELFF. The CDR3 DNA reads TGTGCCAGCGCCGGGACAGCGAACACCGGGGAGCTGTTTTTT.

This clonotype showed up just a few times. The V gene is TRBV5-1, the J gene TRBJ2-7; the D is unclear. Germline V lookup: CDR1 SGHRS, CDR2 YFSETQ. V dropped 4 bases and J dropped 3 bases, with 17 bases sitting between them. The CDR3 sequence is 15 residues long. The CDR3 reads CASSPTIDADYEQYF. The CDR3 nucleotides read TGCGCCAGCAGCCCGACGATAGACGCTGACTACGAGCAGTACTTC.